Sequencing of this TCR beta chain was carried out in a study of CD8 T cells in ankylosing spondylitis. TCRdb re-called the 5' RACE reads with MiXCR, one entry per CDR3 protein. The table has 400,000 or so distinct CDR3 sequences, 20% to 30% seen once; the top ten hold 0.89%. Study-wide findings and caveats: Matched ankylosing spondylitis synovial fluid reportedly contained a significantly enriched population of disease-linked clones. About eight highly homologous variants made up a TCR beta motif that seemed to typify ankylosing spondylitis blood. In synovial fluid and blood from reactive arthritis, some motif variants were previously reported.

This clonotype was seen a few times. The target antigen is unknown. The germline V gene encodes CDR1 LGHDT and CDR2 YNNKEL (reference sequence). The CDR3 loop spans 15 amino acids. The V end was cut by 0 bases, the J end by 1 base, with 6 bases between. This chain connects TRBV3-1 to TRBJ2-2, with D hard to call. This TCR came from a male donor with ankylosing spondylitis. Material: blood, either unsorted or a sorted T cell fraction (not recorded which). CDR3 nucleotides: TGTGCCAGCAGCCAAGACACACTGAACACCGGGGAGCTGTTTTTT. Translating it yields CASSQDTLNTGELFF.